This TCR beta chain came from a study of vaccination and CD4 T cells after COVID-19. Study overall: For post-vaccine samples, collection took place a median roughly 72 days after dose two, ranging from 14 to 241. The stimulating agents, overlapping spike peptides, came from SARS-CoV-2, HCoV-NL63, HCoV-OC43 and HCoV-229E.

Sequenced with the Oncomine TCR Beta short-read assay was DNA taken from cultured CD4+ T cells. Cultured CD4+ T cells were the source of extracted genomic DNA. TCRdb re-analysed the PCR reads in MiXCR, keeping a single row per CDR3 protein. The sample consists of more than 20,000 distinct CDR3 sequences, about 50% of them appearing once. Noted treatment: roughly ten-day PBMC culture with coronavirus spike peptide pools or control peptides (ViraFEST assay). Antigen-specific T cells were expanded with peptide pools by ViraFEST, and TCRs were then sequenced. Details on this clonotype: Its target is unknown.

From germline, CDR1 is SEHNR and CDR2 FQNEAQ (reference sequence). V shed 1 base and J shed 6 bases, with 9 bases lying between them. CDR3 length: 14 residues. The sequence was collected from a human donor who received a COVID-19 vaccine. This chain connects TRBV7-9 to TRBJ2-2; no firm D call. The sequencing used CD4+ T cells from blood, cultured in vitro, collected before SARS-CoV-2 vaccination. This CDR3 is CASSLVPHAGELFF. CDR3 DNA: TGTGCCAGCAGCTTAGTTCCCCATGCCGGGGAGCTGTTTTTT. Combining the CDR3 with reference TRBV7-9 and TRBJ2-2 gives the whole variable domain DTGVSQNPRHKITKRGQNVTFRCDPISEHNRLYWYRQTLGQGPEFLTYFQNEAQLEKSRLLSDRFSAERPKGSFSTLEIQRTEQGDSAMYLCASSLVPHAGELFFGEGSRLTVL.